What follows is one TCR beta chain and its context. The protocol was immunoSEQ multiplex PCR, while the TCRdb copy is restricted to in-frame clones and leaves out a portion. The sample yields about 51,000 clones, roughly three quarters seen once. The data are from a study of PD-1 blockade in mismatch repair-deficient tumors. This CDR3 region has 15 residues. The V gene's germline CDR1 is MNHNS and CDR2 SASEGT. The germline V and J ends were trimmed by 3 bases and 5 bases, with 13 bases remaining between them. The chain recombines TRBV6-1 with TRBJ2-2; D may be TRBD1 (5 bases). The sequencing here drew on peripheral blood, taken 4 weeks after starting pembrolizumab. The TCR originated in an adult with mismatch repair-deficient cancer. The CDR3 spells CASSDRVLRTGELFF. CDR3 DNA: TGTGCCAGCAGTGACAGGGTCCTGCGGACCGGGGAGCTGTTTTTT.